The clone carrying this T cell receptor beta chain was seen more than once but under ten times. In the source study's methods: Amplification of reference gene primers was used by the study to estimate nucleated cell counts. TCRdb keeps only in-frame clones here, not all; method: immunoSEQ multiplex PCR. V and J calls and clone size are copied from that table; D and trimming were computed from the DNA. Here the sample spans 95,000 to 150,000 clones, more than 65% being singletons. With 2 bases removed from V and 7 bases from J, the gap between germline ends came to 12 bases. Germline V CDR1 and CDR2: LNHDA, SQIVND (reference sequence). The CDR3 contains 14 residues. This sample is part of a study of blood T cell repertoires in COVID-19. Across the study: Researchers got acute and convalescent COVID-19 samples from the United States, Italy and Spain. The analysed material was cDNA or gDNA that came from T cells, B-cell-depleted T cells, or PBMCs.

The origin of this receptor is a human donor in a cohort sampled during active COVID-19. Sequenced input: peripheral blood. The chain is built from TRBV19 and TRBJ1-5, with D perhaps matching TRBD1 (6 bases). CDR3 region: CASSISGGAQPQHF. The CDR3 bases are TGTGCCAGTAGTATAAGCGGGGGCGCGCAGCCCCAGCATTTT.